This T cell receptor (beta chain) was captured in a study of T cell repertoires in cytomegalovirus infection. About the research overall: In public TCR beta signatures, there were indications of both CMV infection and matching HLA type. Study results and limitations: CMV carriers with the relevant HLA were identified by cumulative public TCR beta family frequency.

This clonotype was recorded a few times. Its antigen is currently unknown. TCRdb analysed the reads with MiXCR anew, one entry per CDR3 protein. The sample shows about 600,000 distinct CDR3 sequences, more than 20% of them seen only once. The clonotype was recovered from a human donor in good health (CMV status not recorded). Some clones in this sample may be carry-over from other donors' samples. Sample: CD8+ T cells from PBMCs.

Written as DNA, the CDR3 is TGTGCCTGCAGACTAGCGGGGGGACCCTACAATGAGCAGTTCTTC. Translated, it gives CACRLAGGPYNEQFF. The V call is TRBV19, the J call TRBJ2-1; the match to TRBD2 covers 13 bases. The CDR3 spans 15 residues. The J segment lost 2 bases and the V segment lost 11 bases, leaving 6 bases of the junction unmatched. CDR1 and CDR2 from the germline V gene are LNHDA and SQIVND (reference sequence).